The T cell receptor (beta chain) described here comes from a study of TIL therapy for anti-PD-1-resistant metastatic lung cancer. The sample's time point: pre-treatment sample, taken before nivolumab and TIL therapy. This was the immunoSEQ v3 assay. TCRdb's copy holds only in-frame clones and misses some; the assay was immunoSEQ multiplex PCR. Found here are about 43,000 clones, 79% of them singletons; the top ten hold less than 15%. This CDR3 region has 11 residues. Germline V gives CDR1 DFQATT, CDR2 SNEGSKA (reference sequence). V was trimmed by 6 bases and J by 2 bases, leaving 8 bases between them.

The specimen comprised blood, sampled at baseline. The source is a man in his 70s with non-small cell lung cancer. The rearrangement links TRBV20-1 to TRBJ2-7; TRBD2 is a possible D gene (5 bases). The CDR3 reads CSATTAYEQYF. The CDR3 nucleotides are TGCAGTGCGACTACAGCCTACGAGCAGTACTTC.